Listed here is a single T cell receptor (beta chain). Assay: immunoSEQ multiplex PCR; the TCRdb copy retains only in-frame clones and omits some. This table has under 20,000 clones, more than 60% appearing once. These data are taken from a study of sequential checkpoint blockade in melanoma. Study background: First-line arms were nivolumab then ipilimumab, or the reverse, randomized 1:1. Each arm's sequence ended with maintenance nivolumab.

CDR1 and CDR2 (germline): MDHEN, SYDVKM. The CDR3 loop spans 17 amino acids. V gave up 2 bases and J gave up 4 bases, with 17 bases separating them. Treatment in this sample: randomized to nivolumab then ipilimumab (arm A) or the reverse (arm B). Patients had received no earlier DNA-damaging chemotherapy. Sorted cells were live CD3+CD8+, lacking CD19 and CD56, from PBMCs. The chain recombines TRBV28 with TRBJ1-4, with a possible D match to TRBD1 (6 bases). This material consisted of CD8+ T cells sorted from blood (inferred from file names), taken from a patient given nivolumab and ipilimumab in sequence. The clonotype originates from a human donor with melanoma. The chain's CDR3 is CASSLGPTGRGNEKLFF. The CDR3 nucleotides are TGTGCCAGCAGTTTAGGCCCAACAGGGAGGGGTAATGAAAAACTGTTTTTT.